This record looks at one T cell receptor beta chain sequence and its context. Its matching antigen is unknown. Regarding treatment: oral pan-JAK inhibitor, 5-10 mg twice daily. Sorting of PBMCs yielded the CD4+ and CD8+ T cells. These data come from a study of CD8+ T cells in alopecia areata. Study-wide results and caveats: Scalp lesions, especially in alopecia totalis/universalis, had higher clonality than normal scalp.

The CDR3 has 13 residues. V was cut by 0 bases and J by 2 bases, with 4 bases left in between. CDR1 is SGHRS, CDR2 YFSETQ, per germline. TCR sequencing used cDNA made by reverse transcription of extracted RNA. Profiling relied on immunoSEQ multiplex PCR, and the TCRdb table lists in-frame clones only, not all of them. This sample has 110,000 or so clones; 50% to 65% occur once, and the top ten carry approximately 3.1%. This sample comprised CD4+ T cells sorted from blood, obtained at week 24, from a patient treated with tofacitinib. The clonotype originates from a human donor with alopecia areata. This sequence joins TRBV5-1 and TRBJ2-3, with D unclear. CDR3 nucleotides: TGCGCCAGCAGCTTGGACTTCACAGATACGCAGTATTTT. This sequence encodes CASSLDFTDTQYF.